Given below is one T cell receptor (beta chain) in context. In the original analysis: How many nucleated cells were present was estimated from reference gene primer amplification. The assay was immunoSEQ multiplex PCR, and TCRdb's table has in-frame clones only and misses some. That table gives V, J and clone size, and the DNA gave D and trimming. The repertoire has about 280,000 clones, around 89% of them found once; the top ten carry approximately 4.6%. The sample originates from a study of blood T cell repertoires in COVID-19. Overall study context: Collection of acute and convalescent COVID-19 samples took place in the United States, Italy and Spain. Nucleic acid was either cDNA or gDNA, and it came from T cells, B-cell-depleted T cells, or PBMCs.

The CDR3 runs to 16 residues. The junction had 7 bases not matched to a gene; V was cut back by 2 bases and J by 4 bases. Looked up from germline, CDR1 is MGHRA and CDR2 is YSYEKL. The specimen sequenced was peripheral blood. This clonotype originated in a man aged 40-49 years with acute or convalescent COVID-19. This sequence joins TRBV4-1 and TRBJ1-2; 10 bases agree with TRBD1. The chain's CDR3 is CASSQIDRGHVYGYTF. The CDR3 DNA follows: TGCGCCAGCAGCCAAATCGACAGGGGGCACGTCTATGGCTACACCTTC.